What follows are 12 T cell receptor beta chains derived from one specimen sequenced in a study of molecular identifiers for immune sequencing clone quantification. TCRdb ran MiXCR on the PCR reads and lists one entry per CDR3 protein. The table includes about 630,000 distinct CDR3 sequences, roughly 23% detected once. The sequenced sample consisted of naive CD8+ T cells from blood, with Jurkat cell RNA spiked in. The subset: FACS-sorted CD8+CD4-CCR7+CD45RA+ naive T cells. These receptors came from a human donor in good health. Some libraries in this study had Jurkat cell RNA spiked in.

This chain links TRBV30 with TRBJ2-1; D is tentatively TRBD1 or TRBD2 (5 bases each). The V end lost 2 bases, the J end lost 7 bases, and 18 bases lay between the germline ends. The CDR3 contains 15 residues. Germline V gene lookup returns CDR1 GTSNPN and CDR2 SVGIG (reference sequence). The chain's CDR3 is CAWSHGSGTQNEQFF. CDR3 coding DNA: TGTGCCTGGAGTCACGGGTCGGGGACCCAAAATGAGCAGTTCTTC.

Turning to this clonotype: A read error may be the cause here, since a much bigger clone is one base away. This chain uses TRBV9 with TRBJ2-5, with D perhaps matching TRBD1 or TRBD2 (5 bases each). Per the germline V gene, CDR1 is SGDLS and CDR2 is YYNGEE. This CDR3 contains 15 residues. Deletions cut 2 bases from V and 5 bases from J, with 16 bases between. CDR3 nucleotide sequence: TGTGCCAGCAGCGTCGCTACCGGGACCCACGAGACCCAGTACTTC. This sequence encodes CASSVATGTHETQYF. Full variable domain (outside the CDR3, taken from reference TRBV9 and TRBJ2-5): DSGVTQTPKHLITATGQRVTLRCSPRSGDLSVYWYQQSLDQGLQFLIQYYNGEERAKGNILERFSAQQFPDLHSELNLSSLELGDSALYFCASSVATGTHETQYFGPGTRLLVL.

A few counts support this clonotype. CDR3 protein: CASSDRTGGAPYNEQFF. In DNA, the CDR3 is TGCGCCAGCAGCGACCGGACAGGGGGCGCGCCCTACAATGAGCAGTTCTTC. This chain connects TRBV5-1 to TRBJ2-1; 11 bases are a match to TRBD1. J gave up 2 bases and V 4 bases, and 8 bases lay outside the gene matches. Looked up from germline, CDR1 is SGHRS and CDR2 is YFSETQ. This CDR3 spans 17 amino acids.

A note on this clonotype: Just one base apart from a much larger clone, this may be a read error. This chain links TRBV28 with TRBJ1-5, with no clear D. Germline loops: CDR1 MDHEN, CDR2 SYDVKM. Trimming took off 8 bases at V and 4 bases at J, with 12 bases between the two ends. The CDR3 is made up of 13 amino acids. CDR3 sequence: CASVHRINQPQHF. CDR3 in DNA: TGTGCCAGCGTCCACAGAATAAATCAGCCCCAGCATTTT.

This clonotype was detected many times. The genes are TRBV2 and TRBJ2-3, with D perhaps TRBD1 (6 bases). V was clipped by 7 bases and J by 0 bases, with 11 bases between them. The length of the CDR3 is 14 residues. Germline CDR1 reads SNHLY; CDR2 reads FYNNEI. The CDR3 DNA reads TGTGCCAGCAACCAGGACAGTAGCACAGATACGCAGTATTTT. Protein: CASNQDSSTDTQYF.

This clonotype came up a few times. V usage is TRBV19 and J usage is TRBJ2-1; the match to TRBD1 covers 9 bases. Trimming removed 3 bases from V and 5 bases from J; junction bases left unmatched: 11. The CDR3 runs 17 residues. Germline V lookup: CDR1 LNHDA, CDR2 SQIVND (reference sequence). This CDR3 reads CASSITSDRGVNNEQFF. The CDR3, as DNA: TGTGCCAGTAGTATCACAAGTGACAGGGGGGTAAACAATGAGCAGTTCTTC.

The sample holds a few counts of this clonotype. The rearrangement uses TRBV3-1 and TRBJ2-3, with D maybe TRBD1 (6 bases). CDR1 and CDR2 (germline): LGHDT, YNNKEL (reference sequence). Deletions cut 0 bases from V and 0 bases from J, with 10 bases between. The CDR3 runs to 16 residues. The CDR3 DNA sequence: TGTGCCAGCAGCCAAGAAACCGGGACAAGCACAGATACGCAGTATTTT. Encoded protein: CASSQETGTSTDTQYF.

The chain couples TRBV12-3 or TRBV12-4 to TRBJ1-1, with unresolved D. The CDR3 covers 16 residues. Trimming removed 2 bases at V and 5 bases at J, with 18 bases between. CDR3 loop: CASSLLYLRNGTEAFF. In DNA, the CDR3 is TGTGCCAGCAGTTTATTATACCTCAGGAATGGGACTGAAGCTTTCTTT.

The genes are TRBV7-9 and TRBJ2-7; TRBD1 is a possible D gene (5 bases). Germline V gene sequence: CDR1 SEHNR, CDR2 FQNEAQ (reference sequence). This CDR3 has 14 amino acids. The V end lost 4 bases, the J end lost 6 bases, and 16 bases lay between the germline ends. The CDR3 region is CASSSGYSIGEQYF. The CDR3, as DNA: TGTGCCAGCAGCTCAGGGTACTCTATCGGCGAGCAGTACTTC.

At least ten counts were recorded for this clonotype. The chain combines TRBV10-3 with TRBJ2-7, with 8 bases identical to TRBD2. V dropped 3 bases and J dropped 2; count of bases not matched to a gene: 3. The CDR3 is made up of 14 amino acids. The germline CDR1 and CDR2 sequences are ENHRY and SYGVKD. CDR3 bases: TGTGCCATCAGTGAAAGCGGGGGTACCTACGAGCAGTACTTC. Translated, it gives CAISESGGTYEQYF.

This clonotype was seen repeatedly, ten times or more. V is TRBV9 and J is TRBJ2-3; D perhaps matches TRBD1 (6 bases). This CDR3 has 16 amino acids. Germline CDR1 SGDLS, CDR2 YYNGEE. Trimming removed 0 bases from V and 2 bases from J, with 13 bases in between. The CDR3 DNA reads as TGTGCCAGCAGCGTAGGGGACACCGAAATCACAGATACGCAGTATTTT. Translating it yields CASSVGDTEITDTQYF.

This clonotype was observed many times. V gene TRBV27 combines with J gene TRBJ1-1; a possible D gene is TRBD1 (6 bases). The CDR3 is made up of 16 amino acids. Germline V gene lookup returns CDR1 MNHEY and CDR2 SMNVEV (reference sequence). Trimming cost V 2 bases and J 4 bases, with 17 bases left between them. The CDR3 protein is CASSLRLGARGTEAFF. The CDR3 coding sequence is TGTGCCAGCAGTTTAAGATTGGGGGCAAGGGGCACTGAAGCTTTCTTT.